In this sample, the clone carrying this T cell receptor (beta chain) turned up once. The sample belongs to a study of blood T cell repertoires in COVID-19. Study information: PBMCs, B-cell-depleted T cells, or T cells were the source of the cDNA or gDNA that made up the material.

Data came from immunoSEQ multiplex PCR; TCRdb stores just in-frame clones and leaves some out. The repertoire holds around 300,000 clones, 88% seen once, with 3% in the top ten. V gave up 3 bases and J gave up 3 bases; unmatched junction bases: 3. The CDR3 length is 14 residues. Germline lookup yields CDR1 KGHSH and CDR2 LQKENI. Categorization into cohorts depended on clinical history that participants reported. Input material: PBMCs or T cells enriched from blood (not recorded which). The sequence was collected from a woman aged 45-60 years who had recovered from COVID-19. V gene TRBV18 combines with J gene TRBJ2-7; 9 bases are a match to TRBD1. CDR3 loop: CASSPSDRGYEQYF. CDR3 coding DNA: TGTGCCAGCTCACCTTCGGACAGGGGCTACGAGCAGTACTTC.